Presented here are 14 T cell receptor beta chains from one specimen sequenced in a study of HIV-infected patients and healthy controls. TCRdb fed the 5' RACE reads into MiXCR, producing one record per CDR3 protein. The repertoire holds about 64,000 distinct CDR3 sequences, 15% to 20% seen once, with more than 1.3% in the top ten. Sequences were obtained from CD4+ T cells from blood. Every receptor here comes from a human donor in good health.

The chain carries TRBV2 and TRBJ1-2, with D maybe TRBD1 (5 bases). The length of the CDR3 is 18 residues. Germline CDR1 is SNHLY and CDR2 is FYNNEI. Trimming pared 2 bases from V and 5 bases from J, leaving 24 bases between. The CDR3 sequence: CASSESTFDLLGEYGYTF. CDR3 nucleotide sequence: TGTGCCAGCAGTGAATCCACCTTTGATTTGTTGGGGGAATATGGCTACACCTTC. The full variable domain, its missing parts supplied by reference TRBV2 and TRBJ1-2, is EPEVTQTPSHQVTQMGQEVILRCVPISNHLYFYWYRQILGQKVEFLVSFYNNEISEKSEIFDDQFSVERPDGSNFTLKIRSTKLEDSAMYFCASSESTFDLLGEYGYTFGSGTRLTVV.

This rearrangement joins TRBV27 to TRBJ1-4; D gene unclear. Germline assignment: CDR1 MNHEY and CDR2 SMNVEV (reference sequence). Deletions cut 7 bases from V and 7 bases from J, with 19 bases between. The CDR3 consists of 15 residues. CDR3 residues: CASTPQRTGGEKLFF. CDR3 nucleotide sequence: TGTGCCAGCACGCCCCAGAGAACTGGTGGTGAAAAACTGTTTTTT.

This rearrangement joins TRBV7-2 to TRBJ1-1, with unresolved D. The CDR3 totals 13 residues. V lost 4 bases and J 4 bases, leaving 10 bases between the germline ends. Germline CDR1 SGHTA, CDR2 FQGNSA. The CDR3 coding sequence is TGTGCCAGCAGCTCTAGCCTGGGCACTGAAGCTTTCTTT. Its translation is CASSSSLGTEAFF.

CDR3 DNA: TGTGCCACCCAGGACAGGGACGGGGGCAATCAGCCCCAGCATTTT. Translation gives CATQDRDGGNQPQHF. The gene calls are TRBV24-1 and TRBJ1-5; 8 nucleotides align to TRBD1. Germline V gives CDR1 KGHDR, CDR2 SFDVKD. With 9 bases clipped from V and 2 bases from J, the junction kept 8 bases outside the gene matches. The CDR3 is 15 amino acids.

Turning to this clonotype: A read error may be the cause here, since a much bigger clone is one base away. The chain has TRBV6-1 and TRBJ1-2; D is perhaps TRBD1 (5 bases). This CDR3 comprises 15 residues. Germline V gives CDR1 MNHNS, CDR2 SASEGT. V was cut by 4 bases and J by 4 bases, with 16 bases left in between. CDR3 in amino acids: CASSGLGAGVYGYTF. The CDR3 nucleotides are TGTGCCAGCAGTGGATTAGGGGCAGGCGTCTATGGCTACACCTTC.

This clonotype was counted a few times. This chain joins TRBV19 and TRBJ1-1; no clear D. Germline V lookup: CDR1 LNHDA, CDR2 SQIVND (reference sequence). V dropped 10 bases and J dropped 9 bases, with 15 bases sitting between them. There are 11 residues in the CDR3. The CDR3 DNA sequence: TGTGCCACCCGATCGGGCAGGAAAGCTTTCTTT. This gives the protein CATRSGRKAFF.

This clonotype appeared a few times. The chain recombines TRBV5-1 with TRBJ2-5; 7 positions agree with TRBD2. The J segment lost 5 bases and the V segment lost 5 bases, leaving 12 bases of the junction unmatched. The CDR3 length is 15 residues. Germline V lookup: CDR1 SGHRS, CDR2 YFSETQ. The CDR3 nucleotides are TGCGCCAGCAGAATAGCGGGCCAACGGGGGGAGACCCAGTACTTC. Its protein product is CASRIAGQRGETQYF.

The rearrangement links TRBV7-6 to TRBJ2-1, with D perhaps given as TRBD1 or TRBD2 (6 bases each). Germline assignment: CDR1 SGHVS and CDR2 FNYEAQ. V shed 0 bases and J shed 4 bases, with 16 bases lying between them. The length of the CDR3 is 17 residues. For the CDR3, the DNA is TGTGCCAGCAGCTTAGCACCCGGAGGGGGTTCGTACAATGAGCAGTTCTTC. It is translated as CASSLAPGGGSYNEQFF.

The chain combines TRBV29-1 with TRBJ2-1; TRBD2 matches 10 bases. This CDR3 is built from 13 residues. The germline V gene encodes CDR1 SQVTM and CDR2 ANQGSEA. Trimming removed 4 bases from V and 6 bases from J; junction bases left unmatched: 3. CDR3 in amino acids: CSVASGSSNEQFF. CDR3 DNA sequence: TGCAGCGTTGCTAGCGGGAGTTCCAATGAGCAGTTCTTC.

At least ten counts were recorded for this clonotype. This chain uses TRBV20-1 with TRBJ2-1; TRBD2 matches 11 bases. This CDR3 has 16 residues. Germline CDR1 and CDR2: DFQATT and SNEGSKA (reference sequence). The CDR3 sequence: CSWLFSGRGVNNEQFF. CDR3 nucleotides: TGCAGCTGGCTTTTTAGCGGGAGGGGTGTAAACAATGAGCAGTTCTTC.

This clonotype appeared many times. CDR3 coding DNA: TGTGCCAGCAGCACGGTCGCCACCACAACAACTATTGCCTACACCTTC. This encodes CASSTVATTTTIAYTF. The genes are TRBV5-5 and TRBJ1-2; no clear D gene. Germline V gives CDR1 SGHKS, CDR2 YYEKEE (reference sequence). Trimming shortened V by 4 bases and J by 10 bases, and 26 bases separated the two germline ends. CDR3 length: 16 residues.

At least ten counts were recorded for this clonotype. CDR3 DNA: TGCAGTGCTAGAGTACCTCGGAGGGACAGGGTGAGCGAGCAGTACTTC. It codes for CSARVPRRDRVSEQYF. This chain connects TRBV20-1 to TRBJ2-7, with 9 bases identical to TRBD1. The CDR3 extends over 16 amino acids. Trimming took 1 base from V and 6 from J; bases not matched to a gene: 13. Germline lookup yields CDR1 DFQATT and CDR2 SNEGSKA (reference sequence).

Ten or more counts support this clonotype. The chain recombines TRBV7-8 with TRBJ2-5; D might be TRBD1 (5 bases). Germline CDR1 SGHVS, CDR2 FQNEAQ. The CDR3 extends over 13 amino acids. Trimming stripped 4 bases from V and 6 bases from J, with 12 bases between. The CDR3 reads CASSSSLGQTQYF. The CDR3 coding sequence is TGTGCCAGCAGCTCGTCGTTGGGGCAGACCCAGTACTTC.

The V call is TRBV7-9, the J call TRBJ1-2; D is unclear. Germline V gene lookup returns CDR1 SEHNR and CDR2 FQNEAQ (reference sequence). V was cut by 5 bases and J by 5 bases, with 12 bases left in between. The length of the CDR3 is 13 residues. CDR3 region: CASSPDGEYGYTF. CDR3 DNA: TGTGCCAGCAGCCCGGACGGCGAATATGGCTACACCTTC.